This T cell receptor beta chain originates from a study of identical twins. General observations from the study: The abundant beta clonotypes from cord blood had fewer insertions, and memory repertoires had none of this. It was possible that invariant MAIT and iNKT cells partly confounded the zero-insertion analyses. Twins' excess sharing was less marked for out-of-frame beta sequences.

TCRdb redid the calling of the 5' RACE reads with MiXCR, one entry per CDR3 protein. The sample lists roughly 260,000 distinct CDR3 sequences; 7% to 8.5% were seen once. Germline lookup yields CDR1 DFQATT and CDR2 SNEGSKA (reference sequence). This CDR3 is built from 14 residues. The V gene lost 1 base and the J gene lost 2 bases, with 9 bases spanning the gap. This clonotype was seen at least ten times. Its antigen is unknown. These sequences were also reported in another study, on yellow fever vaccine responses in identical twins.

This sequence joins TRBV20-1 and TRBJ2-1; D not certain. The sequencing input was CD8+ T cells sorted from blood. The receptor comes from a woman younger than 30 in good health. CDR3 in amino acids: CSARALDAYNEQFF. In DNA, the CDR3 is TGCAGTGCTAGAGCCTTGGACGCCTACAATGAGCAGTTCTTC.